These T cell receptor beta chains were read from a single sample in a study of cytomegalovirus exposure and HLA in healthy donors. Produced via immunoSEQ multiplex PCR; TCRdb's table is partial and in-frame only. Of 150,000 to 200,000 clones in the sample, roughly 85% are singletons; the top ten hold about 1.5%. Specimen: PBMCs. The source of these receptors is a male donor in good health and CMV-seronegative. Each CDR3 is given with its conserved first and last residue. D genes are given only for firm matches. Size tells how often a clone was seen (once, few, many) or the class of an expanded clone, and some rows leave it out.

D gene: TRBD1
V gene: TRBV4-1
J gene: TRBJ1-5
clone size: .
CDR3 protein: CASSQEGQGVVQPQHF
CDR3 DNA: TGCGCCAGCAGCCAAGAGGGACAGGGGGTCGTTCAGCCCCAGCATTTT

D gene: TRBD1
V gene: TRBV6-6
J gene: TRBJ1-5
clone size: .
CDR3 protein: CASIKHRGSQPQHF
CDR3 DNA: TGTGCCAGCATTAAACACAGGGGTAGTCAGCCCCAGCATTTT

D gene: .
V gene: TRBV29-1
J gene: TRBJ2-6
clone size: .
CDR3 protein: CSVGEGTGANVLTF
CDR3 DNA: TGCAGCGTTGGTGAGGGAACTGGGGCCAACGTCCTGACTTTC

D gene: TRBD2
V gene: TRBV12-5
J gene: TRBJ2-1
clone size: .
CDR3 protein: CASGPEREPYNEQFF
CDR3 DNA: TGTGCTAGTGGTCCCGAGCGGGAGCCCTACAATGAGCAGTTCTTC

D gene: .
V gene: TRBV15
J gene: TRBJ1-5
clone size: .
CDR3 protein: CATSRDKGGASNQPQHF
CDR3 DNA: TGTGCCACCAGCAGAGATAAAGGGGGGGCGAGCAATCAGCCCCAGCATTTT

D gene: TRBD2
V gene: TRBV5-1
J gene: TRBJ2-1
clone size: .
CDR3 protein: CASSFSPTGGGYNEQFF
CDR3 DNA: TGCGCCAGCAGCTTTTCCCCCACTGGGGGGGGTTACAATGAGCAGTTCTTC

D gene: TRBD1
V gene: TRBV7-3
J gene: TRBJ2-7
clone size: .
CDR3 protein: CASSLGTGREQYF
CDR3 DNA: TGTGCCAGCAGCTTAGGGACAGGCCGCGAGCAGTACTTC

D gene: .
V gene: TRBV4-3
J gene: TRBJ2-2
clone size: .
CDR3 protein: CASSPYSGFNTGELFF
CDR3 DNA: TGCGCCAGCAGCCCATACTCAGGGTTTAACACCGGGGAGCTGTTTTTT

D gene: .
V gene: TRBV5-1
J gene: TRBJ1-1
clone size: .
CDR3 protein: CASSPSQGNTEAFF
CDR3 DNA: TGCGCCAGCAGCCCATCCCAGGGGAACACTGAAGCTTTCTTT

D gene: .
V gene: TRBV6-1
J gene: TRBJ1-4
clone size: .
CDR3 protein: CASSGQNNEKLFF
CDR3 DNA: TGTGCCAGCAGCGGTCAAAACAATGAAAAACTGTTTTTT

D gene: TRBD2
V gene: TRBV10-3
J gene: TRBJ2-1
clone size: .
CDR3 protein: CATEGTSNEQFF
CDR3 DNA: TGTGCCACCGAGGGGACTAGCAATGAGCAGTTCTTC

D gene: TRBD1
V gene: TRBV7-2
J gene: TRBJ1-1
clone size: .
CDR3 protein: CASSPPTGGNSFF
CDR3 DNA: TGTGCCAGCAGCCCCCCCACAGGGGGGAATTCTTTCTTT

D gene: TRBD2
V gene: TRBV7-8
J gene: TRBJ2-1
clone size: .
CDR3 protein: CASNPGTSGNEQFF
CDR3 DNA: TGTGCCAGCAACCCGGGGACTAGCGGCAATGAGCAGTTCTTC

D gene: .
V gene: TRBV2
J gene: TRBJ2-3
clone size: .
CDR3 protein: CASRATSTDTQYF
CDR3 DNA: TGTGCCAGCAGAGCGACTAGCACAGATACGCAGTATTTT

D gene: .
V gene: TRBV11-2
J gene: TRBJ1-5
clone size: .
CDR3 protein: CASSLGDISNQPQHF
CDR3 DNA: TGTGCCAGCAGCTTAGGGGACATTAGCAATCAGCCCCAGCATTTT

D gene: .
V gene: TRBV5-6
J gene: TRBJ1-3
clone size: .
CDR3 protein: CASSLGFSSGNTIYF
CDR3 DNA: TGTGCCAGCAGCTTGGGGTTCAGCTCTGGAAACACCATATATTTT

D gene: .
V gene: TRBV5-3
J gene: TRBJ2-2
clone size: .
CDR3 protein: CARSLDRANTGELFF
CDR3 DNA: TGTGCCAGAAGCTTGGACAGGGCGAACACCGGGGAGCTGTTTTTT

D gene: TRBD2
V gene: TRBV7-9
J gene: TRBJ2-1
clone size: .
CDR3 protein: CASSPPGTSVWGNEQFF
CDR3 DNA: TGTGCCAGCAGCCCTCCCGGGACTAGCGTTTGGGGCAATGAGCAGTTCTTC

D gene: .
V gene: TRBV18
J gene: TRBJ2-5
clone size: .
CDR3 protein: CASSMGPLTSWYF
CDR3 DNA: TGTGCCAGCTCGATGGGGCCGTTGACGAGCTGGTACTTC

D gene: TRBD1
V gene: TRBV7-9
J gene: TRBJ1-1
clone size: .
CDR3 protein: CASSLNRDRGKEAFF
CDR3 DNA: TGTGCCAGCAGCTTAAACCGGGACAGGGGGAAAGAAGCTTTCTTT

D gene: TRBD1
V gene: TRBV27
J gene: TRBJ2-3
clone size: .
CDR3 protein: CASSTMGLDRGTDTQYF
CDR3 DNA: TGTGCCAGCAGTACTATGGGACTCGACAGGGGGACAGATACGCAGTATTTT

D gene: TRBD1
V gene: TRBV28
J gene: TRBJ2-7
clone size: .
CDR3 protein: CATNRDRGFYEQYF
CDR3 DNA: TGTGCCACCAACCGAGACAGGGGCTTCTACGAGCAGTACTTC

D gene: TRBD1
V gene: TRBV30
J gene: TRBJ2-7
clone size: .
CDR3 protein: CAWNTGTGSYEQYF
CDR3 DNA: TGTGCCTGGAATACCGGGACAGGGTCCTACGAGCAGTACTTC

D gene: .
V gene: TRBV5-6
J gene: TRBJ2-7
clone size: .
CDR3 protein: CASSAGRDREQYF
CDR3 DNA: TGTGCCAGCAGCGCCGGACGGGATCGCGAGCAGTACTTC

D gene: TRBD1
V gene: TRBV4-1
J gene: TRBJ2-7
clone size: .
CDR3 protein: CASSQWDRPYEQYF
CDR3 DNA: TGCGCCAGCAGCCAGTGGGACAGGCCCTACGAGCAGTACTTC

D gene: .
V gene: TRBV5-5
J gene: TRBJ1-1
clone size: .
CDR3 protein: CASSLVTTQGNTEAFF
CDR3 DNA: TGTGCCAGCAGCTTGGTTACTACGCAGGGGAACACTGAAGCTTTCTTT

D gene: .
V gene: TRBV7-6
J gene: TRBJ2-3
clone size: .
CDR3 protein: CASSPRGRVRETDTQYF
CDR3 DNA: TGTGCCAGCAGCCCACGTGGCCGGGTCAGGGAAACGGATACGCAGTATTTT

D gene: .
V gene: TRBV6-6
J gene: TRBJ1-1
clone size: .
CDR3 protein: CASSSTGSTEAFF
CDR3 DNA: TGTGCCAGCAGTTCAACAGGGAGCACTGAAGCTTTCTTT

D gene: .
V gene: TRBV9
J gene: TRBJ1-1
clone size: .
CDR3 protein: CASSVDGRGNTEAFF
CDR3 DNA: TGTGCCAGCAGCGTAGATGGCAGGGGGAACACTGAAGCTTTCTTT

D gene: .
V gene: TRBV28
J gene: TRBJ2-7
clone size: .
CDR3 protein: CASSFSRSLGSYEQYF
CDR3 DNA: TGTGCCAGCAGTTTCAGTCGCTCCTTGGGCTCCTACGAGCAGTACTTC

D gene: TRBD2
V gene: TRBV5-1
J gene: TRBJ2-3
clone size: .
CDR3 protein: CASSTSGGGDTQYF
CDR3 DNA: TGCGCCAGCAGTACTAGCGGGGGAGGGGATACGCAGTATTTT

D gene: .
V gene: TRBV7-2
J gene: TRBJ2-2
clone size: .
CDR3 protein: CASSLGSKNTGELFF
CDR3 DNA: TGTGCCAGCAGCTTGGGCAGTAAAAACACCGGGGAGCTGTTTTTT

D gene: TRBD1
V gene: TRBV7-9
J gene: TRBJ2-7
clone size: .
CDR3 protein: CASSRQGTSYEQYF
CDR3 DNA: TGTGCCAGTTCGAGACAGGGGACCTCCTACGAGCAGTACTTC

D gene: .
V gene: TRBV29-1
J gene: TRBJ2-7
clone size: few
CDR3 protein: CSVEGRSPYEQYF
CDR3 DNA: TGCAGCGTTGAGGGCCGATCACCCTACGAGCAGTACTTC

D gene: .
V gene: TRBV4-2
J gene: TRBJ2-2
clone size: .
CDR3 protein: CASSQDLPGLNTGELFF
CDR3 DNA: TGTGCCAGCAGCCAAGATCTCCCAGGGTTGAACACCGGGGAGCTGTTTTTT

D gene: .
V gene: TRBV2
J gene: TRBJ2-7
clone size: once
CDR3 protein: CASDGRAGEQYF
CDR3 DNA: TGTGCCAGCGATGGGCGGGCGGGGGAGCAGTACTTC

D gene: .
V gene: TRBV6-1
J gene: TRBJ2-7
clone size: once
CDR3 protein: CASRDRTIYEQYF
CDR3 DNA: TGTGCCAGCAGGGACAGAACAATCTACGAGCAGTACTTC

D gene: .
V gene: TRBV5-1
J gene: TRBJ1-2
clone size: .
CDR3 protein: CASSFGRGREGYTF
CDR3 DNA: TGCGCCAGCAGCTTCGGGAGGGGGAGAGAAGGCTACACCTTC

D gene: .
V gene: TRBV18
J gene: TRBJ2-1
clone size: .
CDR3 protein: CASSDKDRSSYNEQFF
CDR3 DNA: TGTGCCAGCTCAGATAAAGACAGGAGCTCCTACAATGAGCAGTTCTTC

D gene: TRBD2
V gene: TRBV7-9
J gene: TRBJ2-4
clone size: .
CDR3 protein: CASSLMGLAGGNIQYF
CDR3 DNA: TGTGCCAGCAGCTTAATGGGACTAGCGGGGGGTAACATTCAGTACTTC

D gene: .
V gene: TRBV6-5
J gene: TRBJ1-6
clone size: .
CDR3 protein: CASARASDNSPLHF
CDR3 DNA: TGTGCCAGCGCGAGGGCCTCGGATAATTCACCCCTCCACTTT

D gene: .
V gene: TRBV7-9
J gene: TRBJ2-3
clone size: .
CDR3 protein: CASSLGQNTDTQYF
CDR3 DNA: TGTGCCAGCAGCTTAGGACAGAACACAGATACGCAGTATTTT

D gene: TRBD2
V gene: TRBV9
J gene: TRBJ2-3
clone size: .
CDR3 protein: CASSVLAGGRNTQYF
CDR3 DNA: TGTGCCAGCAGCGTCCTAGCGGGGGGGCGAAATACGCAGTATTTT

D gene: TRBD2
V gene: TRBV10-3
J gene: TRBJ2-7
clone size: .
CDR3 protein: CAISEFGLAGKNYEQYF
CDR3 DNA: TGTGCCATCAGTGAGTTCGGACTAGCGGGAAAAAACTACGAGCAGTACTTC

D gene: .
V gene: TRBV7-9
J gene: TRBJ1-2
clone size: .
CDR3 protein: CSSSYLGGAINYGYTF
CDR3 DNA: TGTTCCAGCAGCTACCTAGGGGGGGCGATTAACTATGGCTACACCTTC

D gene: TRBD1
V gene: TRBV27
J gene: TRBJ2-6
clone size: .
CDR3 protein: CASSLKGQGAGANVLTF
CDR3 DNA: TGTGCCAGCAGTTTAAAGGGACAGGGGGCCGGGGCCAACGTCCTGACTTTC

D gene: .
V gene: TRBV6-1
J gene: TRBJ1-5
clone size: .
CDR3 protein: CASSDLTLPGPQHF
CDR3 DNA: TGTGCCAGCAGCGACCTTACCCTGCCGGGGCCCCAGCATTTT

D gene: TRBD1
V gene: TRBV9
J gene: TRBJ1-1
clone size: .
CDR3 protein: CASSKHLDRATEAFF
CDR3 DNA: TGTGCCAGCAGTAAACACTTGGACAGGGCCACTGAAGCTTTCTTT

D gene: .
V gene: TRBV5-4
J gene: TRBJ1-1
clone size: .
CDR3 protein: CASSLDSNPSSF
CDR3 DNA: TGTGCCAGCAGCTTGGATTCTAACCCGTCAAGCTTT

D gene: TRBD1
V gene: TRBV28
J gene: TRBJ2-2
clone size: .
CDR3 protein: CASKTGTGDTGELFF
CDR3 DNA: TGTGCCAGCAAGACCGGGACAGGGGACACCGGGGAGCTGTTTTTT

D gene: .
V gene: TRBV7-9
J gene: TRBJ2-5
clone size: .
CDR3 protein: CASRRQAQETQYF
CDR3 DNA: TGTGCCAGCAGGAGACAGGCGCAGGAGACCCAGTACTTC

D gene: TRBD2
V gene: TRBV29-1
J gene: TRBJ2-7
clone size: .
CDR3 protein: CSVISGGAAEQYF
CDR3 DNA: TGCAGCGTAATTAGCGGGGGGGCCGCCGAGCAGTACTTC

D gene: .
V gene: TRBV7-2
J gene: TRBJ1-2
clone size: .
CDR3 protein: CASSLGTDRGHGYTF
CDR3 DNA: TGTGCCAGCAGCTTAGGGACAGACAGAGGACATGGCTACACCTTC

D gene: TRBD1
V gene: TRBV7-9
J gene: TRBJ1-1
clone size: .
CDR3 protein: CASSSRQGFGF
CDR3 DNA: TGTGCCAGCAGCTCCAGACAGGGATTCGGATTT